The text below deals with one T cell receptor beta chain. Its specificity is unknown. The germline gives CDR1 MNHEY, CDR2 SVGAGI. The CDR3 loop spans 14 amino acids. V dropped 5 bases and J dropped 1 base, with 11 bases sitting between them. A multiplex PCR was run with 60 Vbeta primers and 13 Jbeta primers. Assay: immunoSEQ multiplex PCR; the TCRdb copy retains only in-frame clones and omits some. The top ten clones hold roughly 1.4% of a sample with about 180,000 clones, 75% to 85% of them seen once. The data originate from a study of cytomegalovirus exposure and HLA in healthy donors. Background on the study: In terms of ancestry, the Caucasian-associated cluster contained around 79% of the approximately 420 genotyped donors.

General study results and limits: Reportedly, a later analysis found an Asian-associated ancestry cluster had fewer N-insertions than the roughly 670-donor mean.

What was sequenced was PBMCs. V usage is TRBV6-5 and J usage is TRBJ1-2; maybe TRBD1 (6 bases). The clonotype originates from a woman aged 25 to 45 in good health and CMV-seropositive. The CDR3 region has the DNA TGTGCCAGCAGTCGCGAACAGGGTAACTATGGCTACACCTTC. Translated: CASSREQGNYGYTF.